This T cell receptor beta chain was obtained from a study of vaccination and CD4 T cells after COVID-19. Overall study results and limits: A median of around 90% of reactive clones, in convalescent patients, became evident only post-vaccination.

Turning to this clonotype: No antigen is known for it.

Treatment indicated: approximately 9-day PBMC culture with coronavirus spike peptide pools or control peptides (ViraFEST assay). Fresh medium (containing IL-2) replaced half the medium on days 3 and 7. Sequencing of DNA taken from cultured CD4+ T cells relied on the Oncomine TCR Beta short-read assay. TCRdb re-analysed the PCR reads in MiXCR, keeping a single row per CDR3 protein. The sample includes 20,000 to 25,000 distinct CDR3 sequences, around half of them seen just once. CDR1 SGHTA and CDR2 FQGNSA come from the germline V gene. With 2 bases removed from V and 4 bases from J, the gap between germline ends came to 18 bases. The CDR3 runs 17 residues.

The chain uses TRBV7-2 and TRBJ1-3; D may be TRBD1 (6 bases). The specimen was CD4+ T cells from blood, cultured in vitro. The sequence came from a human donor who had recovered from COVID-19. The CDR3 bases are TGTGCCAGCAGCTTACTTAGGGGGGTCTTCTCCGGAAACACCATATATTTT. This translates into CASSLLRGVFSGNTIYF.